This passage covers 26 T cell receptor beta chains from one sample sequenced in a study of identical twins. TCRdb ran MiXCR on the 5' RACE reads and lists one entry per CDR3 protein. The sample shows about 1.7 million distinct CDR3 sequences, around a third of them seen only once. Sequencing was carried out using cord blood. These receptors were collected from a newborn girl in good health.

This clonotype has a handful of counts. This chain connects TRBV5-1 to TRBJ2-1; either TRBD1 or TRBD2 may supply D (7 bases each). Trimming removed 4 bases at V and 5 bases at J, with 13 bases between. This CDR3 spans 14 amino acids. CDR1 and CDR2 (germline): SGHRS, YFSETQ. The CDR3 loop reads CASSLTGRDNEQFF. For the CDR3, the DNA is TGCGCCAGCAGCCTGACAGGGAGGGACAATGAGCAGTTCTTC.

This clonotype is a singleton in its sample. The CDR3 is CASPGRQGTDTQYF. CDR3 sequence (DNA): TGTGCCAGCCCTGGTCGGCAGGGCACAGATACGCAGTATTTT. The chain uses TRBV6-7 and TRBJ2-3; D not certain. TRBV6-7 is flagged as an ORF with uncertain function. The V end was cut by 8 bases, the J end by 1 base, with 13 bases between. This CDR3 is built from 14 residues.

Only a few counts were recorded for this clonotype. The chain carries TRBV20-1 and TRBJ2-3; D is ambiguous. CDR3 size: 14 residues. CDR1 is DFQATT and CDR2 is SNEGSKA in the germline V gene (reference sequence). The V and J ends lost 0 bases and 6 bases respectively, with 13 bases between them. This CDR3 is CSARDLYLQDTQYF. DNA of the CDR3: TGCAGTGCTAGAGATCTTTATCTTCAGGATACGCAGTATTTT.

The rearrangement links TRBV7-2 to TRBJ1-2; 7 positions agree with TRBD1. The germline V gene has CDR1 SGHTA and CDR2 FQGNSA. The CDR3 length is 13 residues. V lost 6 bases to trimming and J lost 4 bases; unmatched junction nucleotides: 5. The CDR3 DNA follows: TGTGCCAGCAGGGAGGGACAGCTCTATGGCTACACCTTC. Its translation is CASREGQLYGYTF.

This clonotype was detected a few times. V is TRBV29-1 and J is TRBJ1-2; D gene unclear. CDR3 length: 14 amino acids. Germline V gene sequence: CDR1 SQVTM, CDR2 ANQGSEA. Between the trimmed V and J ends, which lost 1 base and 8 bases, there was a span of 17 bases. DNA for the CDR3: TGCAGCGTTGAAGGTCTTCATGGTATATGGGGCTACACCTTC. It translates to CSVEGLHGIWGYTF.

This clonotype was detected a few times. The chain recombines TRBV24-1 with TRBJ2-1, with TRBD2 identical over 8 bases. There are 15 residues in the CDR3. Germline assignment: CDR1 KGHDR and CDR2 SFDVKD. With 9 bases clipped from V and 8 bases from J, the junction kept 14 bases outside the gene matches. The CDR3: CATGEAGAGFDEQFF. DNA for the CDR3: TGTGCCACCGGGGAAGCGGGGGCCGGGTTCGATGAGCAGTTCTTC.

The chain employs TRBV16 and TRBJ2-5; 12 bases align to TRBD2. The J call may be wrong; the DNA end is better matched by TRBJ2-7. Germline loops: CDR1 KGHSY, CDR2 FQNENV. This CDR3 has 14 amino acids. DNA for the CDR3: TGTGCCACCTCGAGACTAGCGGGAGTGAACGAGCAGTACTTC. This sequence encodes CATSRLAGVNEQYF.

CDR3 nucleotide sequence: TGTGCCAGCAGCCAAGGGGCTAGGGGCCGCGCAGATACGCAGTATTTT. It specifies CASSQGARGRADTQYF. The chain links TRBV4-2 to TRBJ2-3; D is possibly TRBD1 (5 bases). The CDR3 loop spans 16 amino acids. Trimming pared 1 base from V and 4 bases from J, leaving 15 bases between. Germline lookup yields CDR1 LGHNA and CDR2 YNFKEQ.

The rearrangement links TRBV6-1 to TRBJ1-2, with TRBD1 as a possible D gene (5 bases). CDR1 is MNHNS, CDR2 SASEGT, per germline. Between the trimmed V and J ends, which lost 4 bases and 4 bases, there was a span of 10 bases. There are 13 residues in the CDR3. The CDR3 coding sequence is TGTGCCAGCAGTGCTGCAGGGATCTATGGCTACACCTTC. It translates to CASSAAGIYGYTF.

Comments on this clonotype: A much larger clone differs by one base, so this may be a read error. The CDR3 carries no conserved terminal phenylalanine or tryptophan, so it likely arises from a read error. CDR3 sequence reads: CASRDWTVYEQYY. In nucleotides, the CDR3 is TGTGCCAGCAGGGATTGGACAGTCTACGAGCAGTACTAC. The rearrangement links TRBV6-6 to TRBJ2-5; D is possibly TRBD1 (6 bases). The J call may be faulty, since TRBJ2-7 better matches the DNA end. The CDR3 is made up of 13 amino acids. From germline, CDR1 is MNHNY and CDR2 SVGAGI (reference sequence).

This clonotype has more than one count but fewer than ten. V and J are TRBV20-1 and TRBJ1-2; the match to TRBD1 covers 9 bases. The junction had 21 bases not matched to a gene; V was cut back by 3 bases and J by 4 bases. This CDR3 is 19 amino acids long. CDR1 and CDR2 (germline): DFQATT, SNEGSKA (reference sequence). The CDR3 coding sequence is TGCAGTGCTAGGGCCCTAGACCGGGACAGGGAATTTGGTAGCTATGGCTACACCTTC. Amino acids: CSARALDRDREFGSYGYTF.

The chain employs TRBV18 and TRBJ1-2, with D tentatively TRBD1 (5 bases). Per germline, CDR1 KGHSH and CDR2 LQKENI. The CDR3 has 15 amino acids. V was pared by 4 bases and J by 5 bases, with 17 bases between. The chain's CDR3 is CASSLDSGRGYGYTF. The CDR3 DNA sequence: TGTGCCAGCTCACTCGACTCCGGGAGGGGATATGGCTACACCTTC.

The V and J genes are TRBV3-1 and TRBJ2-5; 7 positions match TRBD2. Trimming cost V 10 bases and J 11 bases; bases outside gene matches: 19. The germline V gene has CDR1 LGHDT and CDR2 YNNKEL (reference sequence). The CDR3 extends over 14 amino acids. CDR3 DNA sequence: TGTGCCACGCAAGCGGGGAGTATCCTCAATGAGCAGTACTTC. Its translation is CATQAGSILNEQYF.

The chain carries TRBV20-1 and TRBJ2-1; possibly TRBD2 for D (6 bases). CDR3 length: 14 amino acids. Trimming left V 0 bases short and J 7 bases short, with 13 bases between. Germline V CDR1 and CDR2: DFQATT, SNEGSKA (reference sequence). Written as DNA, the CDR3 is TGCAGTGCTAGAGAGGTGGGAGCGGGTAATGAGCAGTTCTTC. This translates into CSAREVGAGNEQFF.

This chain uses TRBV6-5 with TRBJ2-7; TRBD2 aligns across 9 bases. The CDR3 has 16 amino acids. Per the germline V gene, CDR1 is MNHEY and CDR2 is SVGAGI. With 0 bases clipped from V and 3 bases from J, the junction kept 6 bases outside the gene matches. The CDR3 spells CASSYSIAGGNYEQYF. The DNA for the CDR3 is TGTGCCAGCAGTTACTCGATCGCGGGAGGGAACTACGAGCAGTACTTC.

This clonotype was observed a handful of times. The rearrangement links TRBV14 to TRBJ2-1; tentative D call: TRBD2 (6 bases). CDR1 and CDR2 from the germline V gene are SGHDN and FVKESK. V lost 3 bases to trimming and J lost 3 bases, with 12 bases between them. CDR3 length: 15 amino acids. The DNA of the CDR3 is TGTGCCAGCAGCCACCGCGCGGGATACTACAATGAGCAGTTCTTC. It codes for CASSHRAGYYNEQFF.

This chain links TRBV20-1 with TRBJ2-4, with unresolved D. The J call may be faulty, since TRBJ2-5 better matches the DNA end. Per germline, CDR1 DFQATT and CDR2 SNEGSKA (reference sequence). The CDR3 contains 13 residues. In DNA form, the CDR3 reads TGCAGTGCTAGAGAAGGAGCGTACGAGACCCAGTACTTC. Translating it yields CSAREGAYETQYF.

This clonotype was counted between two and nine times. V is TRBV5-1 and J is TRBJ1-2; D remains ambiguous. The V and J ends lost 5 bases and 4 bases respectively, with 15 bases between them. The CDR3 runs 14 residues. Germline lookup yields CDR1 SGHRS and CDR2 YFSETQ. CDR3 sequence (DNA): TGCGCCAGCAGGACCGACCCCTCGGTCTATGGCTACACCTTC. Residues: CASRTDPSVYGYTF.

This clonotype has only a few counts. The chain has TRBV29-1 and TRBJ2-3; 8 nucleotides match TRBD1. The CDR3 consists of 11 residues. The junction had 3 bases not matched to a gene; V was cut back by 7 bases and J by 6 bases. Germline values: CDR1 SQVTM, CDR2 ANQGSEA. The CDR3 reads CSGDRGDTQYF. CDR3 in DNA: TGCAGCGGTGACAGGGGTGATACGCAGTATTTT.

The CDR3 nucleotides read TGCGCCAGCAGCTTGGGTCCGGGCCTCTCCTACGAGCAGTACTTC. Translating it yields CASSLGPGLSYEQYF. The chain has TRBV5-1 and TRBJ2-7; D is undetermined. V lost 0 bases and J 0 bases, leaving 10 bases between the germline ends. This CDR3 comprises 15 residues. Germline V CDR1 and CDR2: SGHRS, YFSETQ.

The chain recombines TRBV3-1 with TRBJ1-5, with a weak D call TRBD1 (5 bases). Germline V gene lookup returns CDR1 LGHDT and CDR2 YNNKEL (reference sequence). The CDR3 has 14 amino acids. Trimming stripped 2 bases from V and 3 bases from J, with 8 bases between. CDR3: CASSQRRDNQPQHF. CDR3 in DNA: TGTGCCAGCAGCCAACGCAGGGACAATCAGCCCCAGCATTTT. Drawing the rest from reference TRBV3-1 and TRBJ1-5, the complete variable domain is DTAVSQTPKYLVTQMGNDKSIKCEQNLGHDTMYWYKQDSKKFLKIMFSYNNKELIINETVPNRFSPKSPDKAHLNLHINSLELGDSAVYFCASSQRRDNQPQHFGDGTRLSIL.

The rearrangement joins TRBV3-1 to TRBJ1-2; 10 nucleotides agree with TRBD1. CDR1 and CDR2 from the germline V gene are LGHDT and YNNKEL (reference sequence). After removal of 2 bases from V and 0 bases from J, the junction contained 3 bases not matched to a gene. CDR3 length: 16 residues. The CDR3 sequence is CASSQLGQGANYGYTF. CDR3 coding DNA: TGTGCCAGCAGCCAACTAGGACAGGGGGCTAACTATGGCTACACCTTC.

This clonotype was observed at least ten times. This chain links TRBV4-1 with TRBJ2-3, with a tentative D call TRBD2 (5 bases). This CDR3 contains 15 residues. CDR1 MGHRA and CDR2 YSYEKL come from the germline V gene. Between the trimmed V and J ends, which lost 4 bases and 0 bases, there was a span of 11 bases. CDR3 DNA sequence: TGCGCCAGCAGCCTAATCAGCGGAAGCACAGATACGCAGTATTTT. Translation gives CASSLISGSTDTQYF.

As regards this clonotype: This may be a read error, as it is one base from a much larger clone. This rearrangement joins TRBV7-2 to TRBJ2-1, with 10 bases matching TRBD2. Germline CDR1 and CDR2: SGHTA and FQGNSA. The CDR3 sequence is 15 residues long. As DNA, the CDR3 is TGTGCCAGCAGCTTAAGGACTAGCGGAAACAATGGGCAGTTCTTC. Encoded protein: CASSLRTSGNNGQFF.

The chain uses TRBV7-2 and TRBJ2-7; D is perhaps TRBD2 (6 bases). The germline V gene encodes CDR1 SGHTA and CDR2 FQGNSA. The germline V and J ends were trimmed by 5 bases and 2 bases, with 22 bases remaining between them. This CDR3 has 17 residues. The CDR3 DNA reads TGTGCCAGCAGCCCTAGGGGACTGCAGGCCGTCCCCTACGAGCAGTACTTC. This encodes CASSPRGLQAVPYEQYF.

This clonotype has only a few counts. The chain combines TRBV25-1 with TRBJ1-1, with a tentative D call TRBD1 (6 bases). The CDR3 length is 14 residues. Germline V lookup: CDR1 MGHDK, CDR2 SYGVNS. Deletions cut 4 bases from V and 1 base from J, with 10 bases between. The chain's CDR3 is CASSVPTGNTEAFF. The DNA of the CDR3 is TGTGCCAGCAGTGTCCCGACAGGGAACACTGAAGCTTTCTTT.